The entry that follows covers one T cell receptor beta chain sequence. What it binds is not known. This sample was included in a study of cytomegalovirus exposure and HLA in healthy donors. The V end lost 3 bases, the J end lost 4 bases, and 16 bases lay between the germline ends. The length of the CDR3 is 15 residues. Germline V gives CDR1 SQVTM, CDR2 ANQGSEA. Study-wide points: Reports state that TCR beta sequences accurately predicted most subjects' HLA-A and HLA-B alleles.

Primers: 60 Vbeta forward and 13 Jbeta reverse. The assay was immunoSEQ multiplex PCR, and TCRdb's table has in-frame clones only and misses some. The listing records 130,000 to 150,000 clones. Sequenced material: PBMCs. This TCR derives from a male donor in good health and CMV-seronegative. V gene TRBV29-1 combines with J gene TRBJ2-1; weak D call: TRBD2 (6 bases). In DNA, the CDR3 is TGCAGCGTTGAGACCCGACTAGTTACGTACAATGAGCAGTTCTTC. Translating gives CSVETRLVTYNEQFF.